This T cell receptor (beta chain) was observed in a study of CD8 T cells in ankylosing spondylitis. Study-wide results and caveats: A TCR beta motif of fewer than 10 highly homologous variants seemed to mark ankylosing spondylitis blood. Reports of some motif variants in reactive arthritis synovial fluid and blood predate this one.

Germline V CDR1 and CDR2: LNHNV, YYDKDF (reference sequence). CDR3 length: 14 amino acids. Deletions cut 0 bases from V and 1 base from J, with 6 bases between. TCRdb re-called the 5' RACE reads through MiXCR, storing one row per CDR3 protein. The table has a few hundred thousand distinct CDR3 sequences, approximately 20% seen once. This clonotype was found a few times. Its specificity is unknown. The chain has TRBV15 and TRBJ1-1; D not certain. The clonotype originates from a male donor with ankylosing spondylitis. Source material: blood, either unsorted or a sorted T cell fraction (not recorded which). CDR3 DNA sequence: TGTGCCACCAGCAGAGATCCCAGGAACACTGAAGCTTTCTTT. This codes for CATSRDPRNTEAFF.